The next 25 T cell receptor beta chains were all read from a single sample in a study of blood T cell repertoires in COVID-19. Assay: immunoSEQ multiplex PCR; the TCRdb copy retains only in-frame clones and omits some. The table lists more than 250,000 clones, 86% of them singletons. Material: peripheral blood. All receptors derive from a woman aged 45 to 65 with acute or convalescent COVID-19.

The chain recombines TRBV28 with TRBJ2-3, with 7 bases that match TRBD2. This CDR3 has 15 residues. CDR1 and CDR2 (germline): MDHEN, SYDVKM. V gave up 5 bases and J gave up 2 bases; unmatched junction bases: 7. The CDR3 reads CASSDTSENTDTQYF. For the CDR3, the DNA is TGTGCCAGCAGTGACACTAGCGAGAACACAGATACGCAGTATTTT. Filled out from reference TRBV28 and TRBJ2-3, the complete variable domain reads DVKVTQSSRYLVKRTGEKVFLECVQDMDHENMFWYRQDPGLGLRLIYFSYDVKMKEKGDIPEGYSVSREKKERFSLILESASTNQTSMYLCASSDTSENTDTQYFGPGTRLTVL.

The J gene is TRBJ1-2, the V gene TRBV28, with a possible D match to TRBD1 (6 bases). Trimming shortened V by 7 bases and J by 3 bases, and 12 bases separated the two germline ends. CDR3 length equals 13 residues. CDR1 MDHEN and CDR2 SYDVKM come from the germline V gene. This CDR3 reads CASTSGVDYGYTF. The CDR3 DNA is TGTGCCAGCACTTCAGGGGTCGACTATGGCTACACCTTC.

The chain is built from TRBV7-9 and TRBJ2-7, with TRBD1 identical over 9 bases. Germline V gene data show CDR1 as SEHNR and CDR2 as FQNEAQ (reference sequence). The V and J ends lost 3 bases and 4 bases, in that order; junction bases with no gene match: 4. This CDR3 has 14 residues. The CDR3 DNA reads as TGTGCCAGCAGCTTGTTACAGGGGGCTTACGAGCAGTACTTC. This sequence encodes CASSLLQGAYEQYF.

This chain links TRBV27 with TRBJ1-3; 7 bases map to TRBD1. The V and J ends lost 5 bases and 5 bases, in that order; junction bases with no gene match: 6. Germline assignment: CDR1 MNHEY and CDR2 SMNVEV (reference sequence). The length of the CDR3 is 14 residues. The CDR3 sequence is CASSLTGARNTIYF. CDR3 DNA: TGTGCCAGCAGTCTAACAGGGGCGCGAAACACCATATATTTT.

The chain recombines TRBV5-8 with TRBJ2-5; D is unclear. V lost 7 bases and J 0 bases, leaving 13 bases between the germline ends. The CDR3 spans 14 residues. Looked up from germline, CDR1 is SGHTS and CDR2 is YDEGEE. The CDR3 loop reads CASSSATYQETQYF. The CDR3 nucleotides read TGTGCCAGCTCCAGCGCTACTTACCAAGAGACCCAGTACTTC.

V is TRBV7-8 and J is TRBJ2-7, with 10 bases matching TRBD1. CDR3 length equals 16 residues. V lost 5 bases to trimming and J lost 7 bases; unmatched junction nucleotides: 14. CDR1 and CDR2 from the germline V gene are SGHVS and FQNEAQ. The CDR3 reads CASSPGQGTARGEQYF. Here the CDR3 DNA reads TGTGCCAGCAGCCCGGGACAGGGGACAGCTCGAGGGGAGCAGTACTTC. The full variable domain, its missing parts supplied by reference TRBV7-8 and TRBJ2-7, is GAGVSQSPRYKVAKRGQDVALRCDPISGHVSLFWYQQALGQGPEFLTYFQNEAQLDKSGLPSDRFFAERPEGSVSTLKIQRTQQEDSAVYLCASSPGQGTARGEQYFGPGTRLTVT.

CDR3: CATGQGVGNGYTF. DNA of the CDR3: TGTGCCACAGGACAGGGGGTAGGCAATGGCTACACCTTC. This chain joins TRBV6-6 and TRBJ1-2; 10 bases fit TRBD1. CDR1 and CDR2 (germline): MNHNY, SVGAGI (reference sequence). Unmatched junction bases numbered 8, after V lost 10 bases and J lost 6 bases. This CDR3 is 13 amino acids long.

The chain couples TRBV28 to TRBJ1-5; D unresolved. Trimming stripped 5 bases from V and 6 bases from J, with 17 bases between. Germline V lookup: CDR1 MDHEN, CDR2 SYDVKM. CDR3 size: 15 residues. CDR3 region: CASSPTAGWGQPQHF. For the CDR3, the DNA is TGTGCCAGCAGTCCCACTGCGGGTTGGGGTCAGCCCCAGCATTTT.

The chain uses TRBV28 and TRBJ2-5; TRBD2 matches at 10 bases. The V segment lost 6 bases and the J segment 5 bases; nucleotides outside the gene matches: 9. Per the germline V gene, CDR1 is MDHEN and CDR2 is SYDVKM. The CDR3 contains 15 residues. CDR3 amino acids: CASSASGRARETQYF. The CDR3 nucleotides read TGTGCCAGCAGCGCAAGCGGGAGGGCCAGGGAGACCCAGTACTTC.

The DNA for the CDR3 is TGTGCCAGCCGGGACAGGAGGGCAGATACGCAGTATTTT. Its protein is CASRDRRADTQYF. V is TRBV7-9 and J is TRBJ2-3; TRBD1 aligns across 8 bases. V gave up 8 bases and J gave up 4 bases; unmatched junction bases: 5. Germline loops: CDR1 SEHNR, CDR2 FQNEAQ (reference sequence). The CDR3 runs to 13 residues.

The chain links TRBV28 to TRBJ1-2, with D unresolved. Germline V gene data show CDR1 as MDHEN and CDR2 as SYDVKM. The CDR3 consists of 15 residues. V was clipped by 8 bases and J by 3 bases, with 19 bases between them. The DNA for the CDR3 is TGTGCCAGCCTACGGGAGGGTCAGAGGGACTATGGCTACACCTTC. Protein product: CASLREGQRDYGYTF.

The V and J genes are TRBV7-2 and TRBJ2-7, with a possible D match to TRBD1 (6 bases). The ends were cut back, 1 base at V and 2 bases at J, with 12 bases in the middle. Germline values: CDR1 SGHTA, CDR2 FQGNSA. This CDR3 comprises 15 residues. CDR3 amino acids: CASSLGTGLTYEQYF. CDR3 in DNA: TGTGCCAGCAGCTTAGGCACAGGGTTAACCTACGAGCAGTACTTC. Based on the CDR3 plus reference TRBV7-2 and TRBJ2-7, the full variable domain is GAGVSQSPSNKVTEKGKDVELRCDPISGHTALYWYRQSLGQGLEFLIYFQGNSAPDKSGLPSDRFSAERTGGSVSTLTIQRTQQEDSAVYLCASSLGTGLTYEQYFGPGTRLTVT.

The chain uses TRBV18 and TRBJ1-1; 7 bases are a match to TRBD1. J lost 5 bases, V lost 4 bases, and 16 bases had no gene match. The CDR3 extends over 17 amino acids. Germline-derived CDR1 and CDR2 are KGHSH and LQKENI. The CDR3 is CASSLIRADRERTEAFF. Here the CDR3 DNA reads TGTGCCAGCTCACTTATTCGAGCTGACAGGGAGAGGACTGAAGCTTTCTTT.

In DNA, the CDR3 is TGTGCCAGCAGTTCACCAACAGCTCCCTATGGCTACACCTTC. Translation: CASSSPTAPYGYTF. The chain couples TRBV27 to TRBJ1-2; D call uncertain. Germline V CDR1 and CDR2: MNHEY, SMNVEV (reference sequence). With 4 bases removed from V and 4 bases from J, the gap between germline ends came to 13 bases. This CDR3 contains 14 residues.

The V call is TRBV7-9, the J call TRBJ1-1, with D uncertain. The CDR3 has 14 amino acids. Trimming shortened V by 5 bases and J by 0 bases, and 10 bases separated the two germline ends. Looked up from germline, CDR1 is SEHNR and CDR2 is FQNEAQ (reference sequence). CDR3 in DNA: TGTGCCAGCAGCGTAGGTATTATGAACACTGAAGCTTTCTTT. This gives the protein CASSVGIMNTEAFF.

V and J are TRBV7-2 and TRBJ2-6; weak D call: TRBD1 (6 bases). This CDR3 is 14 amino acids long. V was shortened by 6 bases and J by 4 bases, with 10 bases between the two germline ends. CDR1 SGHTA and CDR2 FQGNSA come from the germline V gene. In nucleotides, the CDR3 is TGTGCCAGCAGTTCAGGGGTCGGGGCCAACGTCCTGACTTTC. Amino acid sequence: CASSSGVGANVLTF.

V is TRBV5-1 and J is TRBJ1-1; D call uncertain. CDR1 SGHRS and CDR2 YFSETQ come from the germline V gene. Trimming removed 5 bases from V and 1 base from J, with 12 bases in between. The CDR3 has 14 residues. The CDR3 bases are TGCGCCAGCAGGGTCCAAGCAACGAACACTGAAGCTTTCTTT. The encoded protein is CASRVQATNTEAFF. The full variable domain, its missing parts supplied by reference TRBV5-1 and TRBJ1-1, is KAGVTQTPRYLIKTRGQQVTLSCSPISGHRSVSWYQQTPGQGLQFLFEYFSETQRNKGNFPGRFSGRQFSNSRSEMNVSTLELGDSALYLCASRVQATNTEAFFGQGTRLTVV.

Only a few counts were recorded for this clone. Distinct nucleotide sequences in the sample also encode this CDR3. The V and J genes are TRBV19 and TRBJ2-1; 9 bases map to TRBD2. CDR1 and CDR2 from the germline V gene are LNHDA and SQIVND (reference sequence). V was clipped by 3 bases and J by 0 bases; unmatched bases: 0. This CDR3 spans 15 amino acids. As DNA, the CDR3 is TGTGCCAGTAGTATTAGCGGGAGCTCCTACAATGAGCAGTTCTTC. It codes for CASSISGSSYNEQFF.

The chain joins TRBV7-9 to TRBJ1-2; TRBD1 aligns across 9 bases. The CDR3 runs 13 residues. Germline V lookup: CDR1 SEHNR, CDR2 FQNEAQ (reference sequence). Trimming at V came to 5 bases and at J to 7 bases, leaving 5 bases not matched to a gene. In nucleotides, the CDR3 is TGTGCCAGCAGCCCCGACAGGGGGATTGGCTACACCTTC. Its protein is CASSPDRGIGYTF.

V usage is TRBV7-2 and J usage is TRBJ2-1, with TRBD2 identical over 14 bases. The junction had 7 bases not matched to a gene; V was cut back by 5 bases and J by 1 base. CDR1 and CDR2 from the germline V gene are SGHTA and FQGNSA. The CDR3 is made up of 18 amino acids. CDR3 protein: CASSRRGLAGVSYNEQFF. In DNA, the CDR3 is TGTGCCAGCAGCCGTCGGGGACTAGCGGGAGTATCCTACAATGAGCAGTTCTTC.

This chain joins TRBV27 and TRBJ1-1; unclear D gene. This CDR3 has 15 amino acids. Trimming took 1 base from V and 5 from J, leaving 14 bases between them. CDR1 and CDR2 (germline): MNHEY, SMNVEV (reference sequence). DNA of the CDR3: TGTGCCAGCAGTTTATATCCCCGGGTGTTAACTGAAGCTTTCTTT. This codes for CASSLYPRVLTEAFF.

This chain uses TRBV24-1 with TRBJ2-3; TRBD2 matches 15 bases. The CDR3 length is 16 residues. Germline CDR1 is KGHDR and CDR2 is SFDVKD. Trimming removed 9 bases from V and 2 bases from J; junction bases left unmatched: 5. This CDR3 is CATGGLAGGSTDTQYF. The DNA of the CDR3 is TGTGCCACCGGGGGACTAGCGGGAGGCTCCACAGATACGCAGTATTTT.

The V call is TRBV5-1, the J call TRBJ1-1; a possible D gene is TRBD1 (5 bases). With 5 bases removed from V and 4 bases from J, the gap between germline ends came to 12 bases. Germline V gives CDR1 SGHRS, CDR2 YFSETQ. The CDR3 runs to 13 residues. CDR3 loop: CASRGLTGTEAFF. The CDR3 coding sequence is TGCGCCAGCAGGGGGCTCACGGGCACTGAAGCTTTCTTT. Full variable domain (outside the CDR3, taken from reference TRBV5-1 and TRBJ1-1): KAGVTQTPRYLIKTRGQQVTLSCSPISGHRSVSWYQQTPGQGLQFLFEYFSETQRNKGNFPGRFSGRQFSNSRSEMNVSTLELGDSALYLCASRGLTGTEAFFGQGTRLTVV.

CDR3: CAISLSQSGRVGTDTQYF. The CDR3 nucleotides read TGTGCCATCAGTTTGTCCCAAAGCGGGAGGGTAGGCACAGATACGCAGTATTTT. The chain combines TRBV10-3 with TRBJ2-3, with TRBD2 matching 10 bases. Germline V lookup: CDR1 ENHRY, CDR2 SYGVKD. The CDR3 loop spans 18 amino acids. V was clipped by 5 bases and J by 1 base; unmatched bases: 12.

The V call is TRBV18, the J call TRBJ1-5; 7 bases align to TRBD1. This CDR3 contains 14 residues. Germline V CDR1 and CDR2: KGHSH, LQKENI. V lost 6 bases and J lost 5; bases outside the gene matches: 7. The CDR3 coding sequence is TGTGCCAGCTCGCGACAGGGTTCCGATCAGCCCCAGCATTTT. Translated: CASSRQGSDQPQHF.